One sample yielded the 8 T cell receptor beta chains listed below, sequenced in a study of T cells in women clearing cervical HPV infection. Clones were read by immunoSEQ multiplex PCR, and TCRdb kept only the in-frame ones, dropping some. The specimen's table records approximately 49,000 clones. Material: blood buffy coat. The receptor set was obtained from a woman between 18 and 70 years old with a cervical HPV16 infection that either progressed to CIN3+ or cleared (not recorded which).

Worth noting for this clone: The read ends 3 residues early relative to the CDR3; the germline J gene fills the gap. The chain uses TRBV9 and TRBJ2-5; D is unclear. Germline CDR1 SGDLS, CDR2 YYNGEE. Trimming took 4 bases from V and 2 from J, leaving 12 bases between them. This CDR3 region has 14 residues. CDR3 DNA (partial): TGTGCCAGCAGCCTGACCGGGTGGCAAGAGACC. Encoded protein: CASSLTGWQET. The entire CDR3 protein reads CASSLTGWQETQYF.

For this clone: The sequenced fragment ends 3 residues before the CDR3 boundary, so the rest is inferred from the germline J gene. The chain carries TRBV18 and TRBJ1-3, with a weak D call TRBD1 (5 bases). CDR3 length equals 15 residues. Looked up from germline, CDR1 is KGHSH and CDR2 is LQKENI. Trimming left V 3 bases short and J 2 bases short, with 11 bases between. CDR3 protein: CASSPEQVPGNTIYF. The CDR3 DNA, read in part, is TGTGCCAGCTCACCTGAACAGGTTCCTGGAAACACC.

Concerning this clone: The missing CDR3 end, 3 residues past where the read stops, is filled in from the germline J gene. The V gene is TRBV19, the J gene TRBJ2-6; TRBD1 matches at 7 bases. The V segment lost 4 bases and the J segment 0 bases; nucleotides outside the gene matches: 6. The CDR3 has 17 residues. The germline CDR1 and CDR2 sequences are LNHDA and SQIVND (reference sequence). CDR3 sequence reads: CASSRQGSVSGANVLTF. Incomplete CDR3 DNA: TGTGCCAGTAGTAGACAGGGATCAGTCTCTGGGGCCAACGTC.

With respect to this clone: The read is 3 residues too short to cover the CDR3 end, so that end is filled in from the germline J gene. This chain connects TRBV20-1 to TRBJ1-1; tentatively, D is TRBD1 (5 bases). CDR1 is DFQATT, CDR2 SNEGSKA, per germline (reference sequence). V lost 6 bases to trimming and J lost 4 bases, with 12 bases between them. This CDR3 is built from 12 residues. The DNA read from the CDR3 is TGCAGTGCGTCCCAGGGAAGCACTGAA. Protein sequence: CSASQGSTE. The CDR3, in full, reads CSASQGSTEAFF.

CDR3 sequence reads: CASSVGPRGEGTEAFF. Partial CDR3 DNA: TGTGCCAGCAGCGTAGGCCCACGGGGGGAGGGCACTGAA. The V call is TRBV9, the J call TRBJ1-1; a possible D gene is TRBD1 (5 bases). Sequencing ends 3 residues short of the CDR3 end; the germline J gene provides the rest. The ends were cut back, 0 bases at V and 4 bases at J, with 16 bases in the middle. The CDR3 consists of 16 residues. Germline loops: CDR1 SGDLS, CDR2 YYNGEE.

On this clone: The read comes to an end 3 residues before the CDR3 does, leaving the germline J gene to fill in the end. V is TRBV18 and J is TRBJ1-4; no clear D. This CDR3 has 15 amino acids. Per germline, CDR1 KGHSH and CDR2 LQKENI. V shed 4 bases and J shed 2 bases, with 11 bases lying between them. The CDR3 protein is CASSQARRTNEKLFF. Incomplete CDR3 DNA: TGTGCCAGCTCACAGGCTCGAAGGACTAATGAAAAA. Based on the CDR3 plus reference TRBV18 and TRBJ1-4, the full variable domain is NAGVMQNPRHLVRRRGQEARLRCSPMKGHSHVYWYRQLPEEGLKFMVYLQKENIIDESGMPKERFSAEFPKEGPSILRIQQVVRGDSAAYFCASSQARRTNEKLFFGSGTQLSVL.

Concerning this clone: The read stops 3 residues short of the end of the CDR3; the missing end is completed from the germline J gene. V gene TRBV18 combines with J gene TRBJ1-5; D possibly corresponds to TRBD1 (6 bases). The CDR3 runs to 14 residues. The V end lost 5 bases, the J end lost 3 bases, and 11 bases lay between the germline ends. Per the germline V gene, CDR1 is KGHSH and CDR2 is LQKENI. The CDR3 DNA, read in part, is TGTGCCAGCTCATTAGACAGGATCAATCAGCCC. It codes for CASSLDRINQP. The entire CDR3 is CASSLDRINQPQHF.

Concerning this clone: The read halts 3 residues ahead of the CDR3 end, with the missing end drawn from the germline J gene. The rearrangement links TRBV7-9 to TRBJ1-1; weak D call: TRBD1 (5 bases). CDR1 is SEHNR and CDR2 is FQNEAQ in the germline V gene (reference sequence). Trimming took off 3 bases at V and 5 bases at J, with 10 bases between the two ends. The CDR3 covers 13 residues. CDR3 DNA (partial): TGTGCCAGCAGCTTGGAGGGGATGACTGAA. It translates to CASSLEGMTE. The complete CDR3 reads CASSLEGMTEAFF.